This T cell receptor beta chain came from a study of blood T cell repertoires in COVID-19. The repertoire was sequenced with immunoSEQ multiplex PCR; TCRdb's copy has only in-frame clones and lacks some. The sample carries hundreds of thousands of clones, approximately 84% recorded once. Sequences were obtained from peripheral blood. The receptor comes from a human donor in a cohort sampled during active COVID-19.

The CDR3 nucleotides read TGTGCCAGTGGGGGCCCACTAGTCACGCAGTATTTT. Translated: CASGGPLVTQYF. This rearrangement joins TRBV19 to TRBJ2-3, with D possibly being TRBD1 (6 bases). From germline, CDR1 is LNHDA and CDR2 SQIVND (reference sequence). The CDR3 has 12 residues. Trimming shortened V by 8 bases and J by 9 bases, and 15 bases separated the two germline ends. Combining the CDR3 with reference TRBV19 and TRBJ2-3 gives the whole variable domain DGGITQSPKYLFRKEGQNVTLSCEQNLNHDAMYWYRQDPGQGLRLIYYSQIVNDFQKGDIAEGYSVSREKKESFPLTVTSAQKNPTAFYLCASGGPLVTQYFGPGTRLTVL.